These 3 T cell receptor beta chains were sequenced from one sample in a study of T cell responses to AZD1222 COVID-19 vaccine. The protocol was immunoSEQ multiplex PCR, while the TCRdb copy is restricted to in-frame clones and leaves out a portion. The table shows around 140,000 clones, with roughly 90% occurring only once. Sequencing used peripheral blood, obtained on day 0 of AZD1222 vaccination. Every receptor here comes from an adult in good health.

A single count supports this clone. This chain connects TRBV29-1 to TRBJ1-6; D may be TRBD1 (5 bases). The length of the CDR3 is 17 residues. The ends were cut back, 4 bases at V and 0 bases at J, with 16 bases in the middle. The V gene's germline CDR1 is SQVTM and CDR2 ANQGSEA. In DNA form, the CDR3 reads TGCAGCGTTGTCAGGCCTCGACAGAGCTCCTATAATTCACCCCTCCACTTT. Translating it yields CSVVRPRQSSYNSPLHF.

The chain employs TRBV7-8 and TRBJ1-5; perhaps TRBD1 as D (6 bases). CDR3 size: 15 residues. Per the germline V gene, CDR1 is SGHVS and CDR2 is FQNEAQ. Between the trimmed V and J ends, which lost 6 bases and 5 bases, there was a span of 17 bases. The CDR3 spells CASSQDRLVDQPQHF. CDR3 nucleotides: TGTGCCAGCAGTCAAGACAGGCTGGTGGATCAGCCCCAGCATTTT.

The V call is TRBV4-3, the J call TRBJ1-1, with D unresolved. Per the germline V gene, CDR1 is LGHNA and CDR2 is YSLEER. The length of the CDR3 is 16 residues. Trimming removed 1 base from V and 6 bases from J, with 18 bases in between. The CDR3 is CASSQGHRGGRAEAFF. CDR3 nucleotides: TGCGCCAGCAGCCAAGGCCATCGGGGAGGGCGGGCTGAAGCTTTCTTT.